The 27 T cell receptor beta chains listed next were all sequenced from one sample in a study of T cells in Graves' hyperthyroidism and ophthalmopathy. There were TCR beta CDR3 regions amplified from RNA transcripts. The TCR CDR3 was amplified in a first-round RT-PCR using the HTBI primer set. MiXCR, applied by TCRdb to the multiplex PCR reads, yields one record per CDR3 protein. This sample has more than 350,000 distinct CDR3 sequences, with roughly 15% found just once. The sequencing input was blood. These receptors were collected from an older woman with Graves' ophthalmopathy.

This clonotype has a count of ten or more. This chain uses TRBV11-2 with TRBJ2-1; possible D gene TRBD2, 6 bases. The germline CDR1 and CDR2 sequences are SGHAT and FQNNGV. V shed 0 bases and J shed 0 bases, with 12 bases lying between them. The CDR3 extends over 17 amino acids. The CDR3 bases are TGTGCCAGCAGCTTAGAGGTTAGCGGCAGCTCCTACAATGAGCAGTTCTTC. This translates into CASSLEVSGSSYNEQFF.

This clonotype has at least ten counts. The chain employs TRBV20-1 and TRBJ2-1, with TRBD2 matching 11 bases. The germline gives CDR1 DFQATT, CDR2 SNEGSKA (reference sequence). The CDR3 contains 14 residues. Trimming removed 4 bases from V and 7 bases from J; junction bases left unmatched: 6. The CDR3 is CSAKLAGVGNEQFF. DNA of the CDR3: TGCAGTGCTAAACTAGCGGGAGTTGGAAATGAGCAGTTCTTC.

The chain links TRBV6-1 to TRBJ2-3, with a tentative D call TRBD1 (6 bases). Trimming removed 4 bases at V and 1 base at J, with 15 bases between. The germline CDR1 and CDR2 sequences are MNHNS and SASEGT. The CDR3 sequence is 16 residues long. For the CDR3, the DNA is TGTGCCAGCAGTGGCCCACAGGGAGACGGCACAGATACGCAGTATTTT. It yields the protein CASSGPQGDGTDTQYF.

The table lists this clonotype with a few counts. The chain links TRBV3-1 to TRBJ2-1; weak D call: TRBD1 (6 bases). The germline gives CDR1 LGHDT, CDR2 YNNKEL (reference sequence). Trimming pared 3 bases from V and 7 bases from J, leaving 7 bases between. This CDR3 has 12 amino acids. The DNA for the CDR3 is TGTGCCAGCAGCCACAGGGGAAATGAGCAGTTCTTC. Its translation: CASSHRGNEQFF.

This clonotype was counted ten times or more. The chain couples TRBV3-1 to TRBJ2-7; 7 bases fit TRBD2. The CDR3 runs 13 residues. The V gene end was trimmed by 5 bases and the J gene end by 3 bases; junction bases not matched to a gene: 4. Germline V lookup: CDR1 LGHDT, CDR2 YNNKEL (reference sequence). CDR3 residues: CASSASGNYEQYF. As DNA, the CDR3 is TGTGCCAGCAGCGCCAGCGGGAACTACGAGCAGTACTTC.

This clonotype was observed many times. The chain employs TRBV7-8 and TRBJ2-7, with D maybe TRBD1 (6 bases). In germline, CDR1 is SGHVS, CDR2 FQNEAQ. The CDR3 extends over 17 amino acids. Trimming took 1 base from V and 0 from J, leaving 16 bases between them. CDR3 in amino acids: CASSLERGHQGSYEQYF. In nucleotides, the CDR3 is TGTGCCAGCAGCTTAGAACGGGGACATCAGGGCTCCTACGAGCAGTACTTC.

Concerning this clonotype itself: A much bigger clone sits one base away, suggesting this may be a read error. The chain links TRBV7-9 to TRBJ2-2; TRBD1 matches at 7 bases. Germline V lookup: CDR1 SEHNR, CDR2 FQNEAQ (reference sequence). The CDR3 spans 16 residues. The CDR3 coding sequence is TGTGCCAGCAGCTCCCACGACAGGGTTAAAGCCGGGGAGCTGTCTTTT. It is translated as CASSSHDRVKAGELSF. Looking up the rest from reference TRBV7-9 and TRBJ2-2 gives the full variable domain: DTGVSQNPRHKITKRGQNVTFRCDPISEHNRLYWYRQTLGQGPEFLTYFQNEAQLEKSRLLSDRFSAERPKGSFSTLEIQRTEQGDSAMYLCASSSHDRVKAGELSFGEGSRLTVL.

This clonotype was seen a few times. The chain uses TRBV29-1 and TRBJ2-1; D not certain. From germline, CDR1 is SQVTM and CDR2 ANQGSEA. V gave up 7 bases and J gave up 0 bases, with 16 bases separating them. CDR3 size: 15 residues. CDR3 region: CSANKGSSSYNEQFF. For the CDR3, the DNA is TGCAGCGCAAACAAGGGATCAAGCTCCTACAATGAGCAGTTCTTC.

The chain recombines TRBV5-1 with TRBJ2-7; 9 bases agree with TRBD2. V shed 4 bases and J 5 bases; nucleotides not matched to a gene: 16. From germline, CDR1 is SGHRS and CDR2 YFSETQ. CDR3 length equals 17 residues. Written as DNA, the CDR3 is TGCGCCAGCAGCATACCGCGGGGTGGAGCGGGAGGCGACGAGCAGTACTTC. Its translation: CASSIPRGGAGGDEQYF.

This clonotype was recorded at least ten times. This sequence joins TRBV30 and TRBJ1-2; unclear D gene. CDR3 length equals 13 residues. Germline lookup yields CDR1 GTSNPN and CDR2 SVGIG (reference sequence). V lost 3 bases to trimming and J lost 4 bases, with 12 bases between them. CDR3 DNA sequence: TGTGCCTGGAGAGCCGGGTCTCGCTATGGCTACACCTTC. It specifies CAWRAGSRYGYTF.

J is TRBJ2-2 and V is TRBV5-4, with TRBD1 matching over 8 bases. V was clipped by 1 base and J by 5 bases; unmatched bases: 7. The CDR3 contains 16 residues. Per the germline V gene, CDR1 is SGHNT and CDR2 is YYREEE (reference sequence). CDR3 loop: CASSLSQGARTGELFF. The CDR3 region has the DNA TGTGCCAGCAGCTTGAGCCAGGGGGCGAGGACCGGGGAGCTGTTTTTT.

This clonotype has ten or more counts. The chain combines TRBV11-2 with TRBJ2-2; no clear D. The CDR3 contains 11 residues. V lost 4 bases and J 7 bases, leaving 4 bases between the germline ends. CDR1 and CDR2 (germline): SGHAT, FQNNGV. The CDR3, as DNA: TGTGCCAGCAGCTGGATCGGGGAGCTGTTTTTT. As protein: CASSWIGELFF.

This clonotype was seen a handful of times. The V call is TRBV7-9, the J call TRBJ1-5; TRBD1 aligns across 9 bases. The junction had 6 bases not matched to a gene; V was cut back by 5 bases and J by 4 bases. Germline-derived CDR1 and CDR2 are SEHNR and FQNEAQ (reference sequence). The CDR3 runs 15 residues. CDR3: CASSKSTGGNQPQHF. Here the CDR3 DNA reads TGTGCCAGCAGCAAATCGACAGGGGGTAATCAGCCCCAGCATTTT.

In this sample, this clonotype turned up a few times. The V call is TRBV3-1, the J call TRBJ2-4; 13 positions match TRBD2. Trimming took 3 bases from V and 2 from J; bases not matched to a gene: 10. The CDR3 extends over 19 amino acids. The V gene's germline CDR1 is LGHDT and CDR2 YNNKEL (reference sequence). CDR3 DNA sequence: TGTGCCAGCAGCCAGGCTCGGACTAGCGGGAGTGGATCCAAAAACATTCAGTACTTC. As protein: CASSQARTSGSGSKNIQYF.

This chain connects TRBV6-1 to TRBJ1-2; D ambiguous. The CDR3 spans 13 residues. V lost 2 bases to trimming and J lost 4 bases, with 8 bases between them. The V gene's germline CDR1 is MNHNS and CDR2 SASEGT. The CDR3 DNA follows: TGTGCCAGCAGTGAAATCGTCCGCTATGGCTACACCTTC. Its translation: CASSEIVRYGYTF.

The sample holds many counts of this clonotype. The V call is TRBV18, the J call TRBJ2-3; D gene ambiguous. This CDR3 region has 15 residues. Trimming removed 3 bases at V and 5 bases at J, with 15 bases between. Per germline, CDR1 KGHSH and CDR2 LQKENI. The chain's CDR3 is CASSPRAGLGDTQYF. DNA for the CDR3: TGTGCCAGCTCACCCCGGGCCGGGCTGGGAGATACGCAGTATTTT.

This clonotype has a count of ten or more. The rearrangement joins TRBV7-3 to TRBJ1-2; D unclear. Germline loops: CDR1 SGHTA, CDR2 FQGTGA. V dropped 2 bases and J dropped 5 bases, with 9 bases sitting between them. The CDR3 sequence is 13 residues long. CDR3 DNA sequence: TGTGCCAGCAGCTTACCGGGAGGGTATGGCTACACCTTC. Amino acids: CASSLPGGYGYTF.

The J gene is TRBJ2-3, the V gene TRBV11-2, with 14 bases fitting TRBD2. Trimming took 5 bases from V and 4 from J; bases not matched to a gene: 11. This CDR3 is built from 18 residues. The germline V gene encodes CDR1 SGHAT and CDR2 FQNNGV. The chain's CDR3 is CASSPWTSGRSEPDTQYF. CDR3 in DNA: TGTGCCAGCAGCCCCTGGACTAGCGGGAGGAGCGAGCCAGATACGCAGTATTTT.

This rearrangement joins TRBV6-5 to TRBJ2-3; 10 bases are a match to TRBD2. The CDR3 totals 15 residues. V lost 4 bases, J lost 4 bases, and 5 bases stayed unmatched. Germline V gene sequence: CDR1 MNHEY, CDR2 SVGAGI. The CDR3, as DNA: TGTGCCAGCAGTTTTCTAGCGGGAGTCGCAGATACGCAGTATTTT. Its protein product is CASSFLAGVADTQYF.

The rearrangement links TRBV7-3 to TRBJ1-1; D uncertain. The CDR3 loop spans 12 amino acids. The germline gives CDR1 SGHTA, CDR2 FQGTGA. V was trimmed by 5 bases and J by 3 bases, leaving 7 bases between them. The CDR3 spells CASSLKYTEAFF. The CDR3 DNA is TGTGCCAGCAGCCTCAAGTACACTGAAGCTTTCTTT.

Of note for this clonotype: Given a much more abundant clone one base away, this may be a read error. The chain joins TRBV27 to TRBJ1-1; D is ambiguous. Germline V gives CDR1 MNHEY, CDR2 SMNVEV (reference sequence). CDR3 length: 11 residues. In nucleotides, the CDR3 is TGTACCAGCGCAAAGGGCGCTGAAGCTTTCTTT. This encodes CTSAKGAEAFF.

This clonotype was seen a single time. The chain recombines TRBV4-1 with TRBJ2-6, with no clear D. V gave up 1 base and J gave up 2 bases, with 6 bases separating them. This CDR3 spans 15 amino acids. CDR1 is MGHRA, CDR2 YSYEKL, per germline. The CDR3 is CASSQVWTGANVLTF. The DNA for the CDR3 is TGCGCCAGCAGCCAAGTCTGGACTGGGGCCAACGTCCTGACTTTC.

This clonotype was counted at least ten times. CDR3 DNA sequence: TGTGCCAGCAGCTTATCTAGCGGTCCAGATACGCAGTATTTT. Protein product: CASSLSSGPDTQYF. The chain carries TRBV7-2 and TRBJ2-3; 7 bases are shared with TRBD2. The germline CDR1 and CDR2 sequences are SGHTA and FQGNSA. The V and J ends lost 2 bases and 4 bases, in that order; junction bases with no gene match: 3. The CDR3 has 14 amino acids.

The chain uses TRBV28 and TRBJ2-6; no definite D call. Germline-derived CDR1 and CDR2 are MDHEN and SYDVKM. V gave up 0 bases and J gave up 0 bases, with 12 bases separating them. This CDR3 region has 18 residues. The CDR3 sequence: CASSLWQGRHSGANVLTF. The CDR3 DNA reads as TGTGCCAGCAGTTTATGGCAAGGGCGCCACTCTGGGGCCAACGTCCTGACTTTC.

The chain joins TRBV19 to TRBJ1-1, with D possibly matching TRBD1 (6 bases). This CDR3 region has 16 residues. The V end was cut by 5 bases, the J end by 8 bases, with 24 bases between. Germline V gives CDR1 LNHDA, CDR2 SQIVND (reference sequence). The CDR3 loop is CASSPGQGGNSEEAFF. For the CDR3, the DNA is TGTGCCAGTAGTCCCGGACAAGGGGGGAATAGTGAAGAAGCTTTCTTT.

This clonotype was found a few times. V is TRBV19 and J is TRBJ2-3; D is unclear. The germline gives CDR1 LNHDA, CDR2 SQIVND (reference sequence). V lost 6 bases to trimming and J lost 0 bases, with 16 bases between them. The CDR3 extends over 16 amino acids. The CDR3 DNA sequence: TGTGCCAGTAGGGCGCCAACGCGCCGCAGCACAGATACGCAGTATTTT. Protein product: CASRAPTRRSTDTQYF.

V and J are TRBV27 and TRBJ2-7, with D unresolved. This CDR3 has 13 residues. The V and J ends lost 6 bases and 0 bases respectively, with 9 bases between them. Germline CDR1 MNHEY, CDR2 SMNVEV (reference sequence). In DNA, the CDR3 is TGTGCCAGCAGGCTACCGGGCTCCTACGAGCAGTACTTC. Translated: CASRLPGSYEQYF.